One TCR beta chain is described in this entry. It has no known antigen specificity. Per-base qualities were not stored, and no clone one base away is much larger. Systemically healthy Caucasian individuals from Russia, about 38 in total and aged about 6 to 95 years, were included as donors. Ten milliliters of peripheral blood were drawn from each donor into EDTA-treated Vacutainer tubes. Ficoll-Paque density-gradient centrifugation was used to isolate PBMCs, with at least 6.5 million per sample. Total RNA was extracted from PBMCs with Trizol reagent, with at least 5 micrograms obtained per sample. The percentages of naive CD45RAhigh/CD27high T cells were determined by flow cytometry on a PBMC aliquot from every donor. The sample comes from a study of blood T cells in healthy people across ages (dated by TCRdb to between 2015 and 2017). As for the study more broadly: In model experiments, roughly one uniquely barcoded TCR beta cDNA molecule per two T cells was captured by template switching. To track age-related changes in TCR beta repertoire diversity, the study relied on deep sequencing normalized with unique cDNA molecular identifiers. Donors were grouped into four age groups: young (average 16 years), middle-aged (roughly 38), aged (around 60) and long-lived (about 82). To avoid experimental bias, donors of different ages were distributed randomly across sequencing lanes. Using the same blood draw, the study looked at two additional independent replicas of 1 million unique cDNA reads for two donors, one aged 18 to 29 and the other aged 80 or older. The investigation overall reported the following: The percentage of naive T cells measured by flow cytometry correlated strongly with observed TCR beta diversity. As age increased, observed TCR beta diversity per million T cells dropped in a roughly linear way, and a significant reduction was already evident by age 40. The CMV infection status of donors was not known, potentially confounding age-related changes in expanded clonotypes. Compared with the aged group, more naive CD4+ T cells, fewer expanded clones and increased TCR diversity were shown by the long-lived group, suggesting age selection. Because profiling used bulk unsorted PBMCs, naive and antigen-experienced compartments could not be compared conclusively. Estimates of total diversity from one million sequenced T cells were regarded as lower bounds and underestimates.

V trim: 5 bases; J trim: 2 bases; unmatched bases: 7. The CDR3, from cysteine to phenylalanine, totals 16 residues. Just the 48-base CDR3 DNA is kept, in frame starting at base 1. The germline V gene yields MNHEY for CDR1 and SVGAGI for CDR2. The library was generated by 5' RACE. Reads for this sample came from an Illumina HiSeq 2500. A second PCR of roughly 6 to 11 cycles was run with a J-beta primer mix and a sample-barcoded 5' primer. A unique molecular identifier was introduced onto each TCR beta cDNA molecule by a template-switch 5' adaptor carrying 12 random nucleotides. Each sample yielded at least 3 million CDR3-containing paired-end reads. First-strand cDNA was synthesized from all RNA with the Mint cDNA synthesis kit, primed by a TRBC-specific oligonucleotide. After uracil-DNA glycosylase treatment, a first 18-cycle PCR used universal primers M1SS and BC2_uni_R on all cDNA. On the study's bioinformatics: For normalization, 1 million high-quality reads were randomly selected from each sample, with every read carrying a distinct molecular identifier. Instead of being binned into consensus sequences, reads with shared molecular identifiers were discarded. MiTCR, with a Q25 quality threshold and the strictest error-elimination algorithm, was used for CDR3 identification, clonotype clustering and error correction. A nonparametric unseen species model using Euler transformation provided a lower-bound estimate of total TCR beta diversity. TCRdb redid the processing of the public reads, applying fastp at Q25 and MiXCR, and retained in-frame beta chains. Every entry covers one CDR3 protein and lists the most common genes and DNA from its rows. These V and J calls are TCRdb output, not the study's own analysis. This sample comprises 550,000 to 650,000 distinct CDR3 sequences, 25% to 30% of them detected only once. Together, the top ten hold roughly 14% of the sample.

The receptor was derived from a woman older than 75 in good health. This chain is built from TRBV6-5 and TRBJ1-5, with 9 bases in between that match TRBD1. The sequenced material came from blood. The DNA reads as follows: TGTGCCAGCAGTCACAGGGGGCGCGGGGGCAATCAGCCCCAGCATTTT. This yields the protein CASSHRGRGGNQPQHF.